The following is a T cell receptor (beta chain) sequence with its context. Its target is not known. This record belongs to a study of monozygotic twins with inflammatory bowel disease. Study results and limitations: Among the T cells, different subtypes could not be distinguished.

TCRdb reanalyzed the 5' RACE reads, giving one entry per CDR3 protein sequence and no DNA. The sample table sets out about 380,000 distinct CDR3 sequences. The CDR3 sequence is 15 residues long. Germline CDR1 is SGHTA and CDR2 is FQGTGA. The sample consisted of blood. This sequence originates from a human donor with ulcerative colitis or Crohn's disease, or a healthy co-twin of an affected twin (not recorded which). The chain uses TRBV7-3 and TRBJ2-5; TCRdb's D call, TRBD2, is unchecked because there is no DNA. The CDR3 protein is CASSSAGLAGETQYF.